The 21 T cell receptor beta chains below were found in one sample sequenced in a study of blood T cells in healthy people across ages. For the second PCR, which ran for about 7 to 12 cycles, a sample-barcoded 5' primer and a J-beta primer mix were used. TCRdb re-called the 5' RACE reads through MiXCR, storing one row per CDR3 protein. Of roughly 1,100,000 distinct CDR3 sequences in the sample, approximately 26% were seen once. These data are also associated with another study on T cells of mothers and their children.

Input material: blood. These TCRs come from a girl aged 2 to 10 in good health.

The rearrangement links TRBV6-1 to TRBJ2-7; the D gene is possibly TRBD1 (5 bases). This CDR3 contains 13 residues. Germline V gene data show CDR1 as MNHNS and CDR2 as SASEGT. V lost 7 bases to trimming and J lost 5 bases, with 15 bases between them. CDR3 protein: CASIDSLLNEQYF. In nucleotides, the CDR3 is TGTGCCAGCATAGACAGCCTTCTCAACGAGCAGTACTTC.

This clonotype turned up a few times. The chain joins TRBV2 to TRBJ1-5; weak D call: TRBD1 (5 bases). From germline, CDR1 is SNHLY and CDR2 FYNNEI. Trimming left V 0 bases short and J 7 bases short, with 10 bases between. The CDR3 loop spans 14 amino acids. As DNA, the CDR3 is TGTGCCAGCAGTGAAGCCGGGGACCAGCAGCCCCAGCATTTT. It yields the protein CASSEAGDQQPQHF.

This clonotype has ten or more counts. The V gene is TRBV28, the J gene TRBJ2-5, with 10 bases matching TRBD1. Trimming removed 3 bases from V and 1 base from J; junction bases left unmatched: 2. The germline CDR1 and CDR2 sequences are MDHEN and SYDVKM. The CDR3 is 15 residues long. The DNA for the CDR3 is TGTGCCAGCAGTTTCGGACAGGGGGTCCAAGAGACCCAGTACTTC. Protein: CASSFGQGVQETQYF.

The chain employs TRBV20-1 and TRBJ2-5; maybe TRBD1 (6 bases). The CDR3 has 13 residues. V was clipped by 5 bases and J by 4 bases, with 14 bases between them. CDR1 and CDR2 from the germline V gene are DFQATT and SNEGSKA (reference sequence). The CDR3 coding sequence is TGCAGTGCTCGACAAGGGGGTGGAGAGACCCAGTACTTC. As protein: CSARQGGGETQYF.

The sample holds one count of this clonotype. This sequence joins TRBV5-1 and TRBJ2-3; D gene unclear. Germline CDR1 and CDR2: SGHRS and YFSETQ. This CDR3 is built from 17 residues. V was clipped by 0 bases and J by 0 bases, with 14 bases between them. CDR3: CASSLEGRLESTDTQYF. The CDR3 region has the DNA TGCGCCAGCAGCTTGGAGGGTCGGCTGGAAAGCACAGATACGCAGTATTTT.

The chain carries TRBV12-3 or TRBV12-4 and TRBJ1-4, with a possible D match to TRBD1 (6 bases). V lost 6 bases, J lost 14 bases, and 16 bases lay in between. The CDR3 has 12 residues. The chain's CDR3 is CASSPQGRVLFF. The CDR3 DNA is TGTGCCAGCAGCCCACAGGGAAGAGTGCTGTTTTTT.

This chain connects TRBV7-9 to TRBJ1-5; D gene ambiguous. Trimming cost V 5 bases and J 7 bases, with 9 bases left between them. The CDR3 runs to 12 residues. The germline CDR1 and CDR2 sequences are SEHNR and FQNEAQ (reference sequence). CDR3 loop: CASSRMGQPQHF. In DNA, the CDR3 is TGTGCCAGCAGCCGTATGGGCCAGCCCCAGCATTTT.

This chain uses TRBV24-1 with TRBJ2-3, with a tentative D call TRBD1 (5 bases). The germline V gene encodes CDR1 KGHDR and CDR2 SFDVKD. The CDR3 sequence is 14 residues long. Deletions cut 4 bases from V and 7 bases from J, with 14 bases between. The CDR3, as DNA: TGTGCCACCAGTGACCCTGACAGTCCCTATACGCAGTATTTT. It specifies CATSDPDSPYTQYF.

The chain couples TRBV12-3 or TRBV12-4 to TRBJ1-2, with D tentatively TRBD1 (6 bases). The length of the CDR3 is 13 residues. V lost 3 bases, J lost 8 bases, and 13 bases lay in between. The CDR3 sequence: CASSFVTGRGYTF. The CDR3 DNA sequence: TGTGCCAGCAGTTTTGTGACAGGTCGCGGCTACACCTTC.

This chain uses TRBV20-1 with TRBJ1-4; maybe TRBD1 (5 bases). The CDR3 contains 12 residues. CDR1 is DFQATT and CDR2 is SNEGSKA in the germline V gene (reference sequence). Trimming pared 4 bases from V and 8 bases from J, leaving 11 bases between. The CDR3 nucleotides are TGCAGTGCTAAAGGGGTTCAGGAAAAACTGTTTTTT. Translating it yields CSAKGVQEKLFF.

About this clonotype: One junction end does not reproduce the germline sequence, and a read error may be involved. The chain's CDR3 is CASSDGIYGYTF. In DNA form, the CDR3 reads TGTGCCAGTAGTGACGGAATCTATGGCTACACCTTC. The chain employs TRBV2 and TRBJ1-2; D is ambiguous. The CDR3 covers 12 residues. Germline values: CDR1 SNHLY, CDR2 FYNNEI.

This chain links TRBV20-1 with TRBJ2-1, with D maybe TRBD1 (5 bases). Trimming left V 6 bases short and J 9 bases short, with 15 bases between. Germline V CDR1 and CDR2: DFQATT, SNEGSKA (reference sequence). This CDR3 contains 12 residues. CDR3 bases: TGCAGTGCCGGGCCCAGGGTGGGTGAGCAGTTCTTC. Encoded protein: CSAGPRVGEQFF.

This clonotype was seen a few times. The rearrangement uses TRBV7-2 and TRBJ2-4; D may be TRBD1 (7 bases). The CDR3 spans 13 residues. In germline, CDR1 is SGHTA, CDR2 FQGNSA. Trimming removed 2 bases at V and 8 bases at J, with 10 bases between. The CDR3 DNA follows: TGTGCCAGCAGCTTACAGGGGGGTGACATTCAGTACTTC. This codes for CASSLQGGDIQYF. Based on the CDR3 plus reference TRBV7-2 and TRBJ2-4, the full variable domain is GAGVSQSPSNKVTEKGKDVELRCDPISGHTALYWYRQSLGQGLEFLIYFQGNSAPDKSGLPSDRFSAERTGGSVSTLTIQRTQQEDSAVYLCASSLQGGDIQYFGAGTRLSVL.

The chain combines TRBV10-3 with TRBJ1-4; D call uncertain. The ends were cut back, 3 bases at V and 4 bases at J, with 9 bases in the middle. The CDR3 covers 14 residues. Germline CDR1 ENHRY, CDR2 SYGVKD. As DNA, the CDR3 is TGTGCCATCAGTGATACGGGAGTTAATGAAAAACTGTTTTTT. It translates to CAISDTGVNEKLFF.

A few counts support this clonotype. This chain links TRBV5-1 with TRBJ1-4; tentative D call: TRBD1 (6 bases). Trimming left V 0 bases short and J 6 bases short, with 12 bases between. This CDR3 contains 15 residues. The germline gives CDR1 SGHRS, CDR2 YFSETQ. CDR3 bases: TGCGCCAGCAGCTTGGCCCCAGGGGCCGATGAAAAACTGTTTTTT. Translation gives CASSLAPGADEKLFF.

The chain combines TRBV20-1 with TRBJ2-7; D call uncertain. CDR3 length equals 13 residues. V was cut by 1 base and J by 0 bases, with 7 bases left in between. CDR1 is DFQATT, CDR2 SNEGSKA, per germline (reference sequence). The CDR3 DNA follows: TGCAGTGCTAGAGTAGCCTCCTCCTACGAGCAGTACTTC. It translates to CSARVASSYEQYF.

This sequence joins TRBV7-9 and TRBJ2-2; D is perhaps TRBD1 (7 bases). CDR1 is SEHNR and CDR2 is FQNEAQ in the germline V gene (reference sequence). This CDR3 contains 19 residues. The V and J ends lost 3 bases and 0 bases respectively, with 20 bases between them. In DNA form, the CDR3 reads TGTGCCAGCAGCTTCACTCAGGGGGGACATTCCGCGAACACCGGGGAGCTGTTTTTT. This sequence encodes CASSFTQGGHSANTGELFF.

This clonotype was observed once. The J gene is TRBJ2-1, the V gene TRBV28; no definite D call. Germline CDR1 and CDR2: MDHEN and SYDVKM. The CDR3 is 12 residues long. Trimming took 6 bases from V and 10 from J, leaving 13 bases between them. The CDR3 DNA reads TGTGCCAGCAGCCTACAATTTAGGGAGCAGTTCTTC. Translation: CASSLQFREQFF.

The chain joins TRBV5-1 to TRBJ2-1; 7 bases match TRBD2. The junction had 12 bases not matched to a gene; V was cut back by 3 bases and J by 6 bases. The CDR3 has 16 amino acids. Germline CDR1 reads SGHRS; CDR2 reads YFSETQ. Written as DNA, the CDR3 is TGCGCCAGCAGCTGGATCCTAGCGGCCTATAGCAATGAGCAGTTCTTC. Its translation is CASSWILAAYSNEQFF.

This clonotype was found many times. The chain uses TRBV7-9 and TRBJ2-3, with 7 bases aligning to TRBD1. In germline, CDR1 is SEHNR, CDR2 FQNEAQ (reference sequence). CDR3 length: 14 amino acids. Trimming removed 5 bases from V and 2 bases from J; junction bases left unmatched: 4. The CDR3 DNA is TGTGCCAGCAGCCTCGACAGGGTCACAGATACGCAGTATTTT. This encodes CASSLDRVTDTQYF.

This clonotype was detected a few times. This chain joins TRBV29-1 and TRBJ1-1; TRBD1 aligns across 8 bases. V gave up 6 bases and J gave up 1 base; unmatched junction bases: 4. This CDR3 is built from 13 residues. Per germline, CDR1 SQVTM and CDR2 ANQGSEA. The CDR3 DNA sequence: TGCAGCGTAAAGACAGGGGCGAACACTGAAGCTTTCTTT. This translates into CSVKTGANTEAFF. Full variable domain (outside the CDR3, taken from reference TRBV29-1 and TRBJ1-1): SAVISQKPSRDICQRGTSLTIQCQVDSQVTMMFWYRQQPGQSLTLIATANQGSEATYESGFVIDKFPISRPNLTFSTLTVSNMSPEDSSIYLCSVKTGANTEAFFGQGTRLTVV.